The 19 T cell receptor beta chains given below trace back to one sample, sequenced in a study of human T cells and chemical hapten exposure. Extraction of total RNA was performed on unfractionated whole blood. As the library was built, unique molecular identifiers were attached to individual cDNA molecules. TCRdb re-derived calls from the reads in MiXCR, one entry per CDR3 protein. The table records more than 3,000 distinct CDR3 sequences, 45% to 50% of them present only once. Input material: whole blood. The receptors were gathered from a human donor who had alopecia or was a healthy volunteer (not recorded which). Some clones in this sample may be carry-over from other donors' samples. This table probably holds off-target reads from a library built for another chain.

This clonotype came up a few times. The chain couples TRBV20-1 to TRBJ2-7, with a tentative D call TRBD2 (6 bases). V lost 1 base and J lost 7, with 14 bases in between. Germline values: CDR1 DFQATT, CDR2 SNEGSKA (reference sequence). The length of the CDR3 is 13 residues. The CDR3 bases are TGCAGTGCTAGAGTGGAGGGGTCCTGGGAGCAGTACTTC. It specifies CSARVEGSWEQYF.

J is TRBJ1-6 and V is TRBV7-9, with 9 bases matching TRBD1. The CDR3 loop spans 14 amino acids. The trim removed 4 bases at V and 9 bases at J, leaving 4 bases unmatched. Germline-derived CDR1 and CDR2 are SEHNR and FQNEAQ (reference sequence). CDR3 loop: CASSSRTGVSPLHF. Written as DNA, the CDR3 is TGTGCCAGCAGCTCCCGGACAGGGGTTTCACCCCTCCACTTT.

This chain connects TRBV28 to TRBJ2-5; possible D gene TRBD1, 6 bases. The germline V and J ends were trimmed by 4 bases and 0 bases, with 12 bases remaining between them. The CDR3 is 15 residues long. CDR1 is MDHEN and CDR2 is SYDVKM in the germline V gene. CDR3 in amino acids: CASSSRTANQETQYF. The CDR3 DNA is TGTGCCAGCAGTTCACGGACAGCCAACCAAGAGACCCAGTACTTC.

In DNA, the CDR3 is TGTGCCAGCAGCTTGGTCCAAACTCTAACCGGGGAGCTGTTTTTT. It specifies CASSLVQTLTGELFF. The chain links TRBV5-4 to TRBJ2-2; D remains ambiguous. CDR1 SGHNT and CDR2 YYREEE come from the germline V gene (reference sequence). This CDR3 comprises 15 residues. The V end was cut by 0 bases, the J end by 5 bases, with 11 bases between.

This chain connects TRBV29-1 to TRBJ2-7; a weak D match, TRBD2 (5 bases). The CDR3 loop spans 12 amino acids. CDR1 and CDR2 (germline): SQVTM, ANQGSEA. DNA of the CDR3: TGCACCGTCCTCGGACTCAGTTACGAGCAGTACTTC. As protein: CTVLGLSYEQYF.

The chain joins TRBV14 to TRBJ2-7; 8 bases align to TRBD2. The V and J ends lost 4 bases and 9 bases, in that order; junction bases with no gene match: 2. Per the germline V gene, CDR1 is SGHDN and CDR2 is FVKESK. CDR3 size: 11 residues. CDR3: CASSPGRVQYF. The DNA of the CDR3 is TGTGCCAGCAGCCCCGGGAGGGTGCAGTACTTC.

The rearrangement links TRBV7-9 to TRBJ1-1, with D perhaps matching TRBD1 (6 bases). This CDR3 is built from 15 residues. Trimming left V 0 bases short and J 7 bases short, with 15 bases between. Germline V gives CDR1 SEHNR, CDR2 FQNEAQ (reference sequence). The CDR3 nucleotides read TGTGCCAGCAGCTTAGCGAGGACAGTTACGAATGAAGCTTTCTTT. Protein product: CASSLARTVTNEAFF.

This clonotype was recorded only once. The rearrangement uses TRBV6-1 and TRBJ2-3; no reliable D call. This CDR3 is 12 amino acids long. The germline CDR1 and CDR2 sequences are MNHNS and SASEGT. V dropped 4 bases and J dropped 0 bases, with 2 bases sitting between them. The CDR3 reads CASSGSTDTQYF. The CDR3 DNA reads TGTGCCAGCAGTGGCAGCACAGATACGCAGTATTTT.

The table lists this clonotype with a few counts. This rearrangement joins TRBV28 to TRBJ2-7; D is possibly TRBD1 or TRBD2 (5 bases each). This CDR3 spans 15 amino acids. V lost 5 bases to trimming and J lost 3 bases, with 17 bases between them. Per the germline V gene, CDR1 is MDHEN and CDR2 is SYDVKM. The CDR3 DNA reads as TGTGCCAGCAGTCCGGGACCGATCCCCAGCTACGAGCAGTACTTC. The encoded protein is CASSPGPIPSYEQYF.

The genes are TRBV11-1 and TRBJ2-7, with D uncertain. V lost 3 bases to trimming and J lost 1 base, with 7 bases between them. Germline CDR1 reads SGHAT; CDR2 reads FQDESV (reference sequence). The CDR3 covers 13 residues. The CDR3 DNA is TGTGCCAGCAGCTTTACAGAGTCCTACGAGCAGTACTTC. This translates into CASSFTESYEQYF.

The chain employs TRBV6-1 and TRBJ2-1; D is uncertain. Looked up from germline, CDR1 is MNHNS and CDR2 is SASEGT. The CDR3 has 12 amino acids. The ends were cut back, 6 bases at V and 9 bases at J, with 12 bases in the middle. CDR3 region: CASSRRLGEQFF. In nucleotides, the CDR3 is TGTGCCAGCAGCCGGCGACTCGGTGAGCAGTTCTTC.

This clonotype was counted only a few times. V usage is TRBV12-5 and J usage is TRBJ2-7; D is undetermined. The CDR3 contains 13 residues. Germline lookup yields CDR1 LGHNT and CDR2 FRNRAP. V was clipped by 2 bases and J by 8 bases, with 13 bases between them. DNA of the CDR3: TGTGCTAGTGGTTTGTTGTCAGGCCAAAAGCAGTACTTC. Its translation is CASGLLSGQKQYF.

The chain couples TRBV7-8 to TRBJ2-7, with 8 nucleotides matching TRBD2. V lost 4 bases and J lost 2; bases outside the gene matches: 7. The CDR3 sequence is 15 residues long. Germline V gives CDR1 SGHVS, CDR2 FQNEAQ. The CDR3: CASSSRGGRPYEQYF. The CDR3 DNA reads as TGTGCCAGCAGCTCCCGCGGGGGGCGGCCCTACGAGCAGTACTTC.

The V gene is TRBV6-6, the J gene TRBJ2-3, with 8 positions matching TRBD2. Germline loops: CDR1 MNHNY, CDR2 SVGAGI (reference sequence). This CDR3 region has 16 residues. V lost 7 bases to trimming and J lost 3 bases; unmatched junction nucleotides: 12. The CDR3 region is CASTDGSGGLTDTQYF. For the CDR3, the DNA is TGTGCCAGCACCGACGGGAGCGGGGGATTAACAGATACGCAGTATTTT.

DNA of the CDR3: TGTGCCAGCAGTTACTCGAAAGGCACTACTGAGGACATTCAGTACTTC. Encoded protein: CASSYSKGTTEDIQYF. This sequence joins TRBV6-2 or TRBV6-3 and TRBJ2-4; D uncertain. CDR3 length equals 16 residues. Trimming took off 0 bases at V and 8 bases at J, with 17 bases between the two ends. The germline CDR1 and CDR2 sequences are MNHEY and SVGEGT.

Only one count was recorded for this clonotype. The chain links TRBV3-1 to TRBJ2-1; possible D gene TRBD2, 6 bases. Germline V gene lookup returns CDR1 LGHDT and CDR2 YNNKEL (reference sequence). Trimming removed 3 bases from V and 8 bases from J, with 14 bases in between. CDR3 size: 14 residues. CDR3 protein: CASSQRPGGHEQFF. The DNA of the CDR3 is TGTGCCAGCAGCCAGCGGCCCGGGGGTCATGAGCAGTTCTTC.

V and J are TRBV20-1 and TRBJ2-1; 9 nucleotides match TRBD2. Germline V gene lookup returns CDR1 DFQATT and CDR2 SNEGSKA (reference sequence). J gave up 4 bases and V 4 bases, and 2 bases lay outside the gene matches. The CDR3 totals 13 residues. The CDR3 nucleotides read TGCAGTGCTATAGCGGGAGCTTACAATGAGCAGTTCTTC. Protein sequence: CSAIAGAYNEQFF.

This clonotype has more than one count but fewer than ten. The chain couples TRBV7-9 to TRBJ2-4, with a possible D match to TRBD2 (6 bases). Trimming left V 7 bases short and J 0 bases short, with 10 bases between. CDR1 SEHNR and CDR2 FQNEAQ come from the germline V gene (reference sequence). The CDR3 is 14 amino acids. DNA of the CDR3: TGTGCCAGCACCTACGGGGGAGCCAAAAACATTCAGTACTTC. Residues: CASTYGGAKNIQYF.

This chain links TRBV20-1 with TRBJ2-7; 7 positions match TRBD2. The CDR3 consists of 15 residues. J lost 3 bases, V lost 0 bases, and 8 bases had no gene match. CDR1 and CDR2 (germline): DFQATT, SNEGSKA (reference sequence). Here the CDR3 DNA reads TGCAGTGCTAGAGATTCGAAAGCGGGAAACTACGAGCAGTACTTC. Its translation is CSARDSKAGNYEQYF.